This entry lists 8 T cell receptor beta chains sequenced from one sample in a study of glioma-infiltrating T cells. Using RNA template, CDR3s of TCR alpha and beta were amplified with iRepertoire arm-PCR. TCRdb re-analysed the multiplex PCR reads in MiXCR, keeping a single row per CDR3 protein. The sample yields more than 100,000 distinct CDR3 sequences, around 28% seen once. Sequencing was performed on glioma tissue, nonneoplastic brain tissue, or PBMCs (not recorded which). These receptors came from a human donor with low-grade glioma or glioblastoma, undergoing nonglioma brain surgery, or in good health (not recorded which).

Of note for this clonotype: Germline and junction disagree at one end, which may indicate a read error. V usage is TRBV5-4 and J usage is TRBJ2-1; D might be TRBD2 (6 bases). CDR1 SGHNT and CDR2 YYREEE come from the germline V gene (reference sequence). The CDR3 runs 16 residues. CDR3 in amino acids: CASSFDPVGGYNEKFF. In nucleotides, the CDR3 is TGTGCCAGCAGCTTTGACCCAGTGGGGGGTTACAATGAGAAGTTCTTC. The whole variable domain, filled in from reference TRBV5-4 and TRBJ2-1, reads ETGVTQSPTHLIKTRGQQVTLRCSSQSGHNTVSWYQQALGQGPQFIFQYYREEENGRGNFPPRFSGLQFPNYSSELNVNALELDDSALYLCASSFDPVGGYNEKFFGPGTRLTVL.

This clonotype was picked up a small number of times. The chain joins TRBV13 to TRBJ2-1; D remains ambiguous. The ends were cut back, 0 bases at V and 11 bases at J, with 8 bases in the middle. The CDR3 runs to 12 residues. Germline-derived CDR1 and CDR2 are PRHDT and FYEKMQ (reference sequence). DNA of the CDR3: TGTGCCAGCAGCTTAGGTGGTCCTAAGCAGTTCTTC. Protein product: CASSLGGPKQFF.

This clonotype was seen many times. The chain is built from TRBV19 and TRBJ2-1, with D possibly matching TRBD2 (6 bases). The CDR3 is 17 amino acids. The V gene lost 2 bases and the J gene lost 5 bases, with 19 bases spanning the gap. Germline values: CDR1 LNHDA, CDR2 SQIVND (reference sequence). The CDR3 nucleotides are TGTGCCAGTAGTATAATCGCGAGACTAGGTCCCGACAATGAGCAGTTCTTC. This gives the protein CASSIIARLGPDNEQFF.

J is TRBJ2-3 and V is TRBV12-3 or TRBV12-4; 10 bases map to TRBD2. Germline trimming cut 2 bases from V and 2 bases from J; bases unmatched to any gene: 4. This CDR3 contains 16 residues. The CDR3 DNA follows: TGTGCCAGCAGTTTACTAGCGGGGGCGGTCACAGATACGCAGTATTTT. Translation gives CASSLLAGAVTDTQYF.

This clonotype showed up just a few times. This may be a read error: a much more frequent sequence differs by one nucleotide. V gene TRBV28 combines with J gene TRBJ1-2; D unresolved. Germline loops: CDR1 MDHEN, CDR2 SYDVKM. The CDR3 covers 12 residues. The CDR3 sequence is CASRLAGYGYTF. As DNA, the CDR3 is TGTGCCAGCCGTTTAGCGGGCTATGGCTACACCTTC.

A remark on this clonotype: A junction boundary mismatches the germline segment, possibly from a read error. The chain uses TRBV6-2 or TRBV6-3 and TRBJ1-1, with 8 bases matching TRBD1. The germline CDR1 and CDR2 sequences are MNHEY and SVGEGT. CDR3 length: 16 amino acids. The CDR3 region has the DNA TGTGCCTGCAGGGGGACAGGCTTGAATGCCCGCACTGAAGCTTTCTTC. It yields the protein CACRGTGLNARTEAFF.

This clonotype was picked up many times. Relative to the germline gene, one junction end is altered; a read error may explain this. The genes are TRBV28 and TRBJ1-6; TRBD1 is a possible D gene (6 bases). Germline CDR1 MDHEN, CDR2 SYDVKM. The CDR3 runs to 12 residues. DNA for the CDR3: TGTGCCAGCAGTCCGCAGGACAGAAACGCCGTCTTT. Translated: CASSPQDRNAVF.

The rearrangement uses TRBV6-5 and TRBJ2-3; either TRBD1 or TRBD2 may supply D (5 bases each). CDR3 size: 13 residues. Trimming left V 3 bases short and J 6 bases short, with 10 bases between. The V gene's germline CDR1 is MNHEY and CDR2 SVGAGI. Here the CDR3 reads CASSYNGGDTQYF. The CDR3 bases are TGTGCCAGCAGTTATAATGGGGGTGATACGCAGTATTTT.